The present entry profiles one T cell receptor beta chain with its context. This specimen includes other DNA sequences encoding the same CDR3. The data were produced by immunoSEQ multiplex PCR, yet TCRdb's version contains in-frame clones alone and is incomplete. Of 250,000 to 350,000 clones in the sample, roughly 90% were seen once. This record belongs to a study of blood T cell repertoires in COVID-19. Germline-derived CDR1 and CDR2 are KGHSH and LQKENI. This CDR3 comprises 13 residues. V lost 3 bases and J lost 1, with 6 bases in between. The sample was peripheral blood. This chain uses TRBV18 with TRBJ1-1; D is perhaps TRBD1 (5 bases). The sequence derives from a woman aged 25 to 45 with COVID-19, enrolled during active disease. The CDR3 coding sequence is TGTGCCAGCTCACCGGACAAGAACACTGAAGCTTTCTTT. Translation: CASSPDKNTEAFF. The full variable domain, its missing parts supplied by reference TRBV18 and TRBJ1-1, is NAGVMQNPRHLVRRRGQEARLRCSPMKGHSHVYWYRQLPEEGLKFMVYLQKENIIDESGMPKERFSAEFPKEGPSILRIQQVVRGDSAAYFCASSPDKNTEAFFGQGTRLTVV.